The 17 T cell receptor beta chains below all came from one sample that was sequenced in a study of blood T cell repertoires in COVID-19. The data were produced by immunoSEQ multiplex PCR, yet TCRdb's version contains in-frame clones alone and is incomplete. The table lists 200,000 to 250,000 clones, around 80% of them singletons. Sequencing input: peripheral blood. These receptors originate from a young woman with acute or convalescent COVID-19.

CDR3 sequence (DNA): TGTGCCAGCAGCTTACGGGGGAACAATGAGCAGTTCTTC. Amino acids: CASSLRGNNEQFF. The chain combines TRBV11-1 with TRBJ2-1; tentatively, D is TRBD2 (6 bases). The CDR3 runs to 13 residues. With 2 bases removed from V and 5 bases from J, the gap between germline ends came to 7 bases. The germline CDR1 and CDR2 sequences are SGHAT and FQDESV (reference sequence).

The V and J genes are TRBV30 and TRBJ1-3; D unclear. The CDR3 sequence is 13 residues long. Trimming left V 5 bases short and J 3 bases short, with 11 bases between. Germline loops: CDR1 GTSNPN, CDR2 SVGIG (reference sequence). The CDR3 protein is CAWAYGVGNTIYF. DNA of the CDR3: TGTGCCTGGGCTTACGGGGTTGGAAACACCATATATTTT.

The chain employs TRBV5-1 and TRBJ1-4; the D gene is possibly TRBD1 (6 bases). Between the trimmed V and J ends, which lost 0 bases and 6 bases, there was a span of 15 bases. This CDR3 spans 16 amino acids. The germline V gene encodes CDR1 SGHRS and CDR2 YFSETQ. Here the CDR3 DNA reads TGCGCCAGCAGCTTGGCCCTACAGGGAAGAGATGAAAAACTGTTTTTT. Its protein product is CASSLALQGRDEKLFF.

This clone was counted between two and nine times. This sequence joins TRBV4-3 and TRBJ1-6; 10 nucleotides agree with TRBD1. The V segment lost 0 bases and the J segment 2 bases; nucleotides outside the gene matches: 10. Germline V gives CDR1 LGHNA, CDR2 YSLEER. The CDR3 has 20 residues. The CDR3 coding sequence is TGCGCCAGCAGCCAAGATGACAGGGGGCCAGATAAACCCTATAATTCACCCCTCCACTTT. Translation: CASSQDDRGPDKPYNSPLHF.

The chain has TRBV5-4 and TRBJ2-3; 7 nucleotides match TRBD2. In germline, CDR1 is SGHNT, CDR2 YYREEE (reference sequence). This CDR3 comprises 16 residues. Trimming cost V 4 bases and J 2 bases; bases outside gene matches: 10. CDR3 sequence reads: CASSGPGLTNTDTQYF. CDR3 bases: TGTGCCAGCAGCGGGCCGGGACTAACTAACACAGATACGCAGTATTTT.

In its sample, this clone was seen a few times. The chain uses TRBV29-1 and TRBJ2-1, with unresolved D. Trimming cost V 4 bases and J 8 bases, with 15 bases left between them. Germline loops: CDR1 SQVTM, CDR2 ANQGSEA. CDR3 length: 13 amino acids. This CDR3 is CSVGKTAVHEQFF. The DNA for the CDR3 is TGCAGCGTTGGGAAGACCGCGGTCCATGAGCAGTTCTTC.

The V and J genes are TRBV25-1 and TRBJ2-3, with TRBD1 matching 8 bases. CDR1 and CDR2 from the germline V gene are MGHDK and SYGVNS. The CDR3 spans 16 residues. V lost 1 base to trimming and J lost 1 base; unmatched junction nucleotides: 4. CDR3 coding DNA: TGTGCCAGCAGTGAATGGGAGACAGGGGGCACAGATACGCAGTATTTT. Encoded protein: CASSEWETGGTDTQYF.

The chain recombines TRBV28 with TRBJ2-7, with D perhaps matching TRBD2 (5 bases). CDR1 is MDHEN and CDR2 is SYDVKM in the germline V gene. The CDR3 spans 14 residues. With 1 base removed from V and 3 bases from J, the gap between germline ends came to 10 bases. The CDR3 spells CASSLLRRSYEQYF. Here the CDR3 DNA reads TGTGCCAGCAGTTTATTGCGGAGGAGCTACGAGCAGTACTTC. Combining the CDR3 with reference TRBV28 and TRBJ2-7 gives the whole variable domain DVKVTQSSRYLVKRTGEKVFLECVQDMDHENMFWYRQDPGLGLRLIYFSYDVKMKEKGDIPEGYSVSREKKERFSLILESASTNQTSMYLCASSLLRRSYEQYFGPGTRLTVT.

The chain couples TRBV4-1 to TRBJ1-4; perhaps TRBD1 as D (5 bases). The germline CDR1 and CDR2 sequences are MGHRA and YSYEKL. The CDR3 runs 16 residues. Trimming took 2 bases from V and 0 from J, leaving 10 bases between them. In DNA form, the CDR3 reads TGCGCCAGCAGCCAAAAAACAGGTGCAACTAATGAAAAACTGTTTTTT. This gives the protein CASSQKTGATNEKLFF.

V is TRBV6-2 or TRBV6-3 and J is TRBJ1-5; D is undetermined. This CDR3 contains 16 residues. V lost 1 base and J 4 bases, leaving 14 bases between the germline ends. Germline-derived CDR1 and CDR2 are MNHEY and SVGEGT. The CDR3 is CASSYYSGFRNQPQHF. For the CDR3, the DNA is TGTGCCAGCAGTTACTACTCGGGTTTTAGGAATCAGCCCCAGCATTTT.

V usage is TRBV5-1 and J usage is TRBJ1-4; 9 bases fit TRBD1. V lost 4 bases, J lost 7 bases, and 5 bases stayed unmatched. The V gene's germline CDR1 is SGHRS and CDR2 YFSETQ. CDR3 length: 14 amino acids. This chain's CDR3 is CASSRDREGEKLFF. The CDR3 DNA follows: TGCGCCAGCAGCCGGGACAGGGAGGGTGAAAAACTGTTTTTT. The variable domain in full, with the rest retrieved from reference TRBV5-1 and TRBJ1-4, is KAGVTQTPRYLIKTRGQQVTLSCSPISGHRSVSWYQQTPGQGLQFLFEYFSETQRNKGNFPGRFSGRQFSNSRSEMNVSTLELGDSALYLCASSRDREGEKLFFGSGTQLSVL.

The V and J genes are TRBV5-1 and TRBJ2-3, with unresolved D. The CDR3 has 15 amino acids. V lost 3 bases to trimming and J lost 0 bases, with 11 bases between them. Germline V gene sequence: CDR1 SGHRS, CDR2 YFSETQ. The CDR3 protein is CASSYRAVSTDTQYF. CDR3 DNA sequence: TGCGCCAGCAGCTACCGTGCGGTTAGCACAGATACGCAGTATTTT.

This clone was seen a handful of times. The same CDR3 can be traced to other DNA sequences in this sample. DNA for the CDR3: TGTGCCAGCAGTTCGGACAGTTCCTACGAGCAGTACTTC. The encoded protein is CASSSDSSYEQYF. V usage is TRBV2 and J usage is TRBJ2-7, with a tentative D call TRBD1 (6 bases). The CDR3 contains 13 residues. The V end lost 5 bases, the J end lost 1 base, and 9 bases lay between the germline ends. Germline lookup yields CDR1 SNHLY and CDR2 FYNNEI.

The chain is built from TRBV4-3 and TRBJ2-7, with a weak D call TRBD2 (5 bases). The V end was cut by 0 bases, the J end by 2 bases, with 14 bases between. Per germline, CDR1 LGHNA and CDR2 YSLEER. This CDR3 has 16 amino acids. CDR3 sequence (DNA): TGCGCCAGCAGCCAAGAAGTCGGGATTACAACCTACGAGCAGTACTTC. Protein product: CASSQEVGITTYEQYF.

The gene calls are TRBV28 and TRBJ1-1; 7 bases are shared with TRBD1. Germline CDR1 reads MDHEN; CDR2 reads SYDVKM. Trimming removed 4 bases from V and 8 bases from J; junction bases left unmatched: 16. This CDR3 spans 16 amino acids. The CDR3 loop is CASSSTGVGDGAEAFF. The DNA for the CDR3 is TGTGCCAGCAGTTCTACAGGGGTCGGGGATGGTGCGGAAGCTTTCTTT. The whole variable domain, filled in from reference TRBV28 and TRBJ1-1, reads DVKVTQSSRYLVKRTGEKVFLECVQDMDHENMFWYRQDPGLGLRLIYFSYDVKMKEKGDIPEGYSVSREKKERFSLILESASTNQTSMYLCASSSTGVGDGAEAFFGQGTRLTVV.

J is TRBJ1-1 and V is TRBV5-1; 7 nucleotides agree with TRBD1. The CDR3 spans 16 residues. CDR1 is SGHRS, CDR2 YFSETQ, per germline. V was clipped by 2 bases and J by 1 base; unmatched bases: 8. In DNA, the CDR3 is TGCGCCAGCAGCTTCTTGACAGGGACAACGAACACTGAAGCTTTCTTT. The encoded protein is CASSFLTGTTNTEAFF.

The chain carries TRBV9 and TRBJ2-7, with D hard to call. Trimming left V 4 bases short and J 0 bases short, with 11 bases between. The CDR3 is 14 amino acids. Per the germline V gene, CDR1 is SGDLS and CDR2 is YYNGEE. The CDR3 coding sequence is TGTGCCAGCAGCCCTGACACCCCCTCCTACGAGCAGTACTTC. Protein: CASSPDTPSYEQYF.